These T cell receptor beta chains were read from a single sample in a study of blood T cell repertoires in COVID-19. Sequencing was performed with immunoSEQ multiplex PCR; in TCRdb, only in-frame clones are kept and a portion is missing. The repertoire holds approximately 390,000 clones, with 90% as singletons. The source material was peripheral blood. The receptors derive from a man in his late teens or twenties with active or convalescent COVID-19. Both conserved end residues are part of each CDR3. D genes are given only for firm matches. The size entry is marked missing in some rows and otherwise reads once, few, many or a size class.

D,size,V,J,DNA,CDR3
.,.,TRBV25-1,TRBJ1-6,TGTGCCAGCTCACCGTGGGGCGAGAGTTCACCCCTCCACTTT,CASSPWGESSPLHF
.,.,TRBV2,TRBJ2-3,TGTGCCAGCAGATTTGAACTAGTGAGCACAGATACGCAGTATTTT,CASRFELVSTDTQYF
.,few,TRBV6-1,TRBJ1-4,TGTGCCAGCAGTGAAAATTGGAGGGTAGCTAATGAAAAACTGTTTTTT,CASSENWRVANEKLFF
TRBD1,.,TRBV2,TRBJ1-2,TGTGCCAGCAGTTATACAGGGGCCGATGGCTACACCTTC,CASSYTGADGYTF
TRBD2,.,TRBV28,TRBJ2-6,TGTGCCAGCAGAACGGGGGGTACTGGGGCCAACGTCCTGACTTTC,CASRTGGTGANVLTF
.,.,TRBV12-3/TRBV12-4,TRBJ2-7,TGTGCCAGCAGCCAAAACAACTACGAGCAGTACTTC,CASSQNNYEQYF
TRBD1,.,TRBV5-6,TRBJ2-7,TGTGCCAGCAGCACCCCGGACAGGGGGCTATCTTACGAGCAGTACTTC,CASSTPDRGLSYEQYF
TRBD2,.,TRBV28,TRBJ2-7,TGTGCCAGCAGTACAAACTCGGGACTAGCCTACTACGAGCAGTACTTC,CASSTNSGLAYYEQYF
.,.,TRBV11-2,TRBJ1-4,TGTGCCAGAAGAGAATCGGGTAGTAATGAAAAACTGTTTTTT,CARRESGSNEKLFF
TRBD1,.,TRBV19,TRBJ1-4,TGTGCCAGTAGTACGAAGGGACAGAGGAATGAAAAACTGTTTTTT,CASSTKGQRNEKLFF
.,.,TRBV29-1,TRBJ1-3,TGCAGCGCCCACGGGGACTCTGGAAACACCATATATTTT,CSAHGDSGNTIYF
.,.,TRBV7-2,TRBJ1-1,TGTGCCAGCAGCCCACGGACGGGGGAACTTGAAGCTTTCTTT,CASSPRTGELEAFF
.,few,TRBV2,TRBJ1-1,TGTGCCAGCCTAAGGGGTGTCACTGAAGCTTTCTTT,CASLRGVTEAFF
TRBD1,.,TRBV7-9,TRBJ2-7,TGTGCCAGCAGCCTAAGGGACAGGGTCATTGCCGAGCAGTACTTC,CASSLRDRVIAEQYF
.,.,TRBV6-1,TRBJ1-2,TGTGCCAGCAGTGAAGCCCCGGGGGATAACTATGGCTACACCTTC,CASSEAPGDNYGYTF
TRBD2,.,TRBV11-2,TRBJ2-7,TGTGCCAGCAGCTTCCCGGCGGGACTAGCGGAGTCCTACGAGCAGTACTTC,CASSFPAGLAESYEQYF
TRBD1,once,TRBV19,TRBJ1-1,TGTGCCAGTAGTGTCCAGGGGGGCACTGAAGCTTTCTTT,CASSVQGGTEAFF
TRBD1,.,TRBV7-6,TRBJ2-7,TGTGCCAGCAGCTCCCGGGACAGCTCCTACGAGCAGTACTTC,CASSSRDSSYEQYF
TRBD1,few,TRBV7-2,TRBJ2-5,TGTGCCAGCAGCTTAGGTCAGGGGGCCCCAGAGACCCAGTACTTC,CASSLGQGAPETQYF
.,.,TRBV5-1,TRBJ2-7,TGCGCCAGCAGCGACTTTTCCTACGAGCAGTACTTC,CASSDFSYEQYF
.,.,TRBV9,TRBJ2-2,TGTGCCAGCAGCGTAGGAGGTAACACCGGGGAGCTGTTTTTT,CASSVGGNTGELFF
.,.,TRBV7-3,TRBJ2-3,TGTGCCAGCAGCTTAGCGGGACTTAATACGCAGTATTTT,CASSLAGLNTQYF